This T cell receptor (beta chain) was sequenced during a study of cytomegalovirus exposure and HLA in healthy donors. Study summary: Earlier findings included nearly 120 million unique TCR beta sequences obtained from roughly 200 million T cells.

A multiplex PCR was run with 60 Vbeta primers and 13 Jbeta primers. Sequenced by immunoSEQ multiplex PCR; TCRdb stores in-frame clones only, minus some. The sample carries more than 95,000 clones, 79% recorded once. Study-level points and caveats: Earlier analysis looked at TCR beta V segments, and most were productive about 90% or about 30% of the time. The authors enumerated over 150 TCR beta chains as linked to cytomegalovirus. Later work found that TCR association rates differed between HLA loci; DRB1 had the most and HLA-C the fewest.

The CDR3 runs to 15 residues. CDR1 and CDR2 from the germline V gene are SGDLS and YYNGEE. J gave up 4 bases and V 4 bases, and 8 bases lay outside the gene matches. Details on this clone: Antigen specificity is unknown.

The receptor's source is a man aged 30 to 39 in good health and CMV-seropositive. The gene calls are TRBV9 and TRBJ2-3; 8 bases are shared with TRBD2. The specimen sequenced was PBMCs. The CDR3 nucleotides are TGTGCCAGCAGCCCAAAGGGGACTAGGGCAGATACGCAGTATTTT. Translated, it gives CASSPKGTRADTQYF.